The next 20 T cell receptor beta chains were all read from a single sample in a study of Ad26.COV2.S vaccination and SARS-CoV-2 variants. Method: immunoSEQ multiplex PCR; TCRdb's copy keeps in-frame clones and lacks some. The sample yields about 350,000 clones, about 90% seen once. The specimen was peripheral blood, collected after recovery from COVID-19. The receptors shown here come from a human donor who had recovered from COVID-19.

V usage is TRBV29-1 and J usage is TRBJ1-2, with a tentative D call TRBD1 (5 bases). V lost 4 bases and J 2 bases, leaving 11 bases between the germline ends. The CDR3 is made up of 13 amino acids. The germline V gene encodes CDR1 SQVTM and CDR2 ANQGSEA. This CDR3 is CSVVVRENYGYTF. The CDR3 DNA reads as TGCAGCGTTGTTGTCAGGGAGAACTATGGCTACACCTTC.

This chain links TRBV7-3 with TRBJ1-1; TRBD1 matches at 7 bases. Germline CDR1 and CDR2: SGHTA and FQGTGA. Trimming removed 5 bases from V and 1 base from J; junction bases left unmatched: 1. The CDR3 runs 13 residues. Here the CDR3 reads CASSGQANTEAFF. CDR3 sequence (DNA): TGTGCCAGCAGCGGACAGGCGAACACTGAAGCTTTCTTT.

The V call is TRBV10-2, the J call TRBJ2-5; TRBD2 matches 8 bases. This CDR3 has 13 amino acids. The germline V gene has CDR1 WSHSY and CDR2 SAAADI. V gave up 6 bases and J gave up 2 bases; unmatched junction bases: 2. CDR3 residues: CASRRLAQETQYF. The CDR3 nucleotides read TGCGCCAGCAGGAGACTAGCGCAAGAGACCCAGTACTTC.

This chain joins TRBV6-4 and TRBJ1-1, with TRBD1 matching 7 bases. The germline V gene encodes CDR1 MRHNA and CDR2 SNTAGT. This CDR3 spans 12 amino acids. V lost 7 bases and J lost 11; bases outside the gene matches: 10. The CDR3 region has the DNA TGTGCCAGCATGTGGGTTAGACAGGGCGCTTTCTTT. Its translation: CASMWVRQGAFF.

The chain has TRBV10-3 and TRBJ1-1; no clear D gene. V shed 11 bases and J shed 7 bases, with 8 bases lying between them. Per germline, CDR1 ENHRY and CDR2 SYGVKD. This CDR3 region has 9 residues. DNA of the CDR3: TGTGCCCTCTATTGTGAAGCTTTCTTT. It translates to CALYCEAFF.

The chain combines TRBV19 with TRBJ1-3; TRBD1 is a possible D gene (5 bases). Per the germline V gene, CDR1 is LNHDA and CDR2 is SQIVND (reference sequence). The CDR3 has 17 amino acids. Trimming pared 0 bases from V and 0 bases from J, leaving 12 bases between. The DNA for the CDR3 is TGTGCCAGTAGTATAGACCCCGGGACGGCCTCTGGAAACACCATATATTTT. This encodes CASSIDPGTASGNTIYF.

The chain combines TRBV27 with TRBJ1-5; the match to TRBD1 covers 7 bases. The V segment lost 5 bases and the J segment 1 base; nucleotides outside the gene matches: 11. CDR3 size: 17 residues. Germline V gives CDR1 MNHEY, CDR2 SMNVEV (reference sequence). The CDR3 region is CASSPGTVAGSNQPQHF. CDR3 in DNA: TGTGCCAGCAGTCCGGGGACAGTCGCCGGGAGCAATCAGCCCCAGCATTTT.

The chain is built from TRBV3-1 (or the pseudogene TRBV3-2) and TRBJ1-2; D gene unclear. The CDR3 consists of 11 residues. Germline-derived CDR1 and CDR2 are LGHDT and YNNKEL (reference sequence). Between the trimmed V and J ends, which lost 2 bases and 5 bases, there was a span of 3 bases. The CDR3 spells CASSQLYGYTF. The CDR3 nucleotides read TGTGCCAGCAGCCAATTATATGGCTACACCTTC.

The genes are TRBV20-1 and TRBJ2-3, with unresolved D. The CDR3 length is 11 residues. From germline, CDR1 is DFQATT and CDR2 SNEGSKA (reference sequence). V was cut by 3 bases and J by 2 bases, with 3 bases left in between. CDR3 DNA sequence: TGCAGTGCTAGTTTCACAGATACGCAGTATTTT. Translation gives CSASFTDTQYF.

This clone was observed at least ten times. The chain has TRBV6-2 or TRBV6-3 and TRBJ1-2, with D perhaps TRBD1 (6 bases). The CDR3 is made up of 14 amino acids. The germline V and J ends were trimmed by 4 bases and 5 bases, with 14 bases remaining between them. CDR1 is MNHEY and CDR2 is SVGEGT in the germline V gene. CDR3 sequence: CASSLQGVQYGYTF. CDR3 bases: TGTGCCAGCAGTTTACAGGGTGTTCAGTATGGCTACACCTTC.

The J gene is TRBJ1-2, the V gene TRBV5-1, with a weak D call TRBD1 (5 bases). Trimming left V 4 bases short and J 8 bases short, with 18 bases between. Germline V gene lookup returns CDR1 SGHRS and CDR2 YFSETQ. This CDR3 contains 14 residues. CDR3 sequence reads: CASSPGTGLSGYTF. The CDR3 coding sequence is TGCGCCAGCAGCCCCGGGACGGGACTTTCGGGCTACACCTTC.

V gene TRBV6-5 combines with J gene TRBJ2-1; no clear D gene. Germline CDR1 MNHEY, CDR2 SVGAGI. This CDR3 has 15 residues. V was pared by 3 bases and J by 4 bases, with 13 bases between. As DNA, the CDR3 is TGTGCCAGCAGTTATGGGCAGGCTCTATACAATGAGCAGTTCTTC. Amino acid sequence: CASSYGQALYNEQFF.

In DNA form, the CDR3 reads TGTGCCAGCGGAGAGACAGGGGCCCAGCCCCAGCATTTT. This gives the protein CASGETGAQPQHF. This chain connects TRBV12-3 or TRBV12-4 to TRBJ1-5; 8 nucleotides align to TRBD1. V lost 8 bases, J lost 7 bases, and 7 bases stayed unmatched. This CDR3 contains 13 residues.

This chain uses TRBV3-1 (or the pseudogene TRBV3-2) with TRBJ1-1; D remains unclear. The CDR3 totals 13 residues. V gave up 5 bases and J gave up 3 bases, with 10 bases separating them. The germline V gene encodes CDR1 LGHDT and CDR2 YNNKEL (reference sequence). CDR3 DNA sequence: TGTGCCAGCAGCGTGGTGGAATACACTGAAGCTTTCTTT. As protein: CASSVVEYTEAFF.

The chain employs TRBV6-5 and TRBJ2-3; D is uncertain. The V end lost 3 bases, the J end lost 5 bases, and 3 bases lay between the germline ends. Germline V gene data show CDR1 as MNHEY and CDR2 as SVGAGI. The CDR3 spans 11 residues. CDR3: CASSYLDTQYF. The CDR3 nucleotides are TGTGCCAGCAGTTATTTAGATACGCAGTATTTT.

CDR3 DNA sequence: TGTGCCAGCAGCGTTTCAGGGGGTCTGGATGAAAAACTGTTTTTT. Translation: CASSVSGGLDEKLFF. This rearrangement joins TRBV7-8 to TRBJ1-4; 7 bases map to TRBD1. The CDR3 runs 15 residues. J lost 6 bases, V lost 5 bases, and 9 bases had no gene match. Germline V lookup: CDR1 SGHVS, CDR2 FQNEAQ.

The chain employs TRBV19 and TRBJ1-4, with TRBD1 identical over 9 bases. With V trimmed by 3 bases and J by 6 bases, 2 bases remained unmatched. The CDR3 length is 14 residues. Germline-derived CDR1 and CDR2 are LNHDA and SQIVND (reference sequence). CDR3 sequence (DNA): TGTGCCAGTAGTATTGGGACAGGGTATGAAAAACTGTTTTTT. It translates to CASSIGTGYEKLFF.

This chain links TRBV7-9 with TRBJ1-2; 9 nucleotides align to TRBD1. After removal of 4 bases from V and 8 bases from J, the junction contained 11 bases not matched to a gene. Germline V gene lookup returns CDR1 SEHNR and CDR2 FQNEAQ (reference sequence). The CDR3 spans 15 residues. CDR3 DNA sequence: TGTGCCAGCAGCTATGCGAATCCGGGACAGGGCGGCTACACCTTC. Amino acids: CASSYANPGQGGYTF.

The chain joins TRBV9 to TRBJ1-6; D is unresolved. V was trimmed by 3 bases and J by 1 base, leaving 8 bases between them. Germline assignment: CDR1 SGDLS and CDR2 YYNGEE. The CDR3 totals 15 residues. The CDR3 spells CASSAPGSYNSPLHF. In DNA form, the CDR3 reads TGTGCCAGCAGCGCTCCGGGATCCTATAATTCACCCCTCCACTTT. Using reference TRBV9 and TRBJ1-6 for the parts outside the CDR3, the full variable domain is DSGVTQTPKHLITATGQRVTLRCSPRSGDLSVYWYQQSLDQGLQFLIQYYNGEERAKGNILERFSAQQFPDLHSELNLSSLELGDSALYFCASSAPGSYNSPLHFGNGTRLTVT.

This clone showed up just once. The rearrangement joins TRBV4-1 to TRBJ1-1; no definite D call. Trimming took off 4 bases at V and 3 bases at J, with 9 bases between the two ends. The germline V gene has CDR1 MGHRA and CDR2 YSYEKL. This CDR3 comprises 13 residues. The CDR3 protein is CASSPLGDTEAFF. Here the CDR3 DNA reads TGCGCCAGCAGCCCCCTTGGGGACACTGAAGCTTTCTTT.